This T cell receptor beta chain is drawn from a study of shared clonotypes between healthy human individuals. About the research overall: The cohort had two women and three men, ages 18 to 49.

The donors, healthy adults who were HIV-negative, had experienced no recent acute infections or vaccinations. All participating donors were Caucasian adults from Nashville, Tennessee. The CDR3 covers 14 residues. Trimming shortened V by 2 bases and J by 0 bases, and 7 bases separated the two germline ends. Per the germline V gene, CDR1 is MDHEN and CDR2 is SYDVKM. Assay: immunoSEQ multiplex PCR; the TCRdb copy retains only in-frame clones and omits some. This table has over 2 million clones, 85% to 95% appearing once. Source material: naive CD4+ T cells from PBMCs. Documented subset: CD45RA+ positively selected. The chain has TRBV28 and TRBJ1-1; D is unclear. The source is a man aged 18 to 30 in good health. Some clones in this sample may be carry-over from other donors' samples. CDR3 DNA: TGTGCCAGCAGTTTAGCCGGGGTGAACACTGAAGCTTTCTTT. The encoded protein is CASSLAGVNTEAFF.